Shown below are 28 T cell receptor beta chains from a single sample sequenced in a study of cytomegalovirus exposure and HLA in healthy donors. 60 Vbeta and 13 Jbeta primers were used in PCR. TCRdb's table, derived via immunoSEQ multiplex PCR, lists solely in-frame clones and lacks some. Of around 67,000 clones in the sample, over 60% are singletons; the top ten hold 3% to 3.5%. Sequencing input: PBMCs. The receptors originated from a woman aged 45-65 years in good health and CMV-seronegative.

The rearrangement uses TRBV28 and TRBJ2-7, with 7 nucleotides matching TRBD1. V dropped 5 bases and J dropped 2; count of bases not matched to a gene: 12. This CDR3 is 16 amino acids long. Germline CDR1 MDHEN, CDR2 SYDVKM. CDR3 bases: TGTGCCAGCAGTGGAATACAGGGGACCCGGACCTACGAGCAGTACTTC. As protein: CASSGIQGTRTYEQYF. Full variable domain (outside the CDR3, taken from reference TRBV28 and TRBJ2-7): DVKVTQSSRYLVKRTGEKVFLECVQDMDHENMFWYRQDPGLGLRLIYFSYDVKMKEKGDIPEGYSVSREKKERFSLILESASTNQTSMYLCASSGIQGTRTYEQYFGPGTRLTVT.

The chain has TRBV19 and TRBJ2-7; unclear D gene. This CDR3 region has 15 residues. CDR1 and CDR2 (germline): LNHDA, SQIVND (reference sequence). Trimming took 3 bases from V and 0 from J, leaving 12 bases between them. CDR3 DNA sequence: TGTGCCAGTAGTATCTCGCAGGCCGTCTCCTACGAGCAGTACTTC. Translating gives CASSISQAVSYEQYF.

In this sample, this clone turned up once. The rearrangement joins TRBV10-2 to TRBJ2-7; tentative D call: TRBD1 (6 bases). Germline V gives CDR1 WSHSY, CDR2 SAAADI. The CDR3 sequence is 12 residues long. V was cut by 4 bases and J by 5 bases, with 9 bases left in between. The CDR3 protein is CASSVRGNEQYF. The CDR3 DNA is TGCGCCAGCAGTGTCAGGGGTAACGAGCAGTACTTC.

CDR3 loop: CASNEQGGADTQYF. In nucleotides, the CDR3 is TGTGCCAGTAATGAACAGGGGGGTGCAGATACGCAGTATTTT. The chain combines TRBV19 with TRBJ2-3; 8 bases fit TRBD1. The length of the CDR3 is 14 residues. Germline V CDR1 and CDR2: LNHDA, SQIVND (reference sequence). The J segment lost 4 bases and the V segment lost 7 bases, leaving 7 bases of the junction unmatched. The full variable domain, its missing parts supplied by reference TRBV19 and TRBJ2-3, is DGGITQSPKYLFRKEGQNVTLSCEQNLNHDAMYWYRQDPGQGLRLIYYSQIVNDFQKGDIAEGYSVSREKKESFPLTVTSAQKNPTAFYLCASNEQGGADTQYFGPGTRLTVL.

The chain joins TRBV5-1 to TRBJ2-1; TRBD2 agrees at 11 bases. Germline loops: CDR1 SGHRS, CDR2 YFSETQ. After removal of 0 bases from V and 8 bases from J, the junction contained 4 bases not matched to a gene. CDR3 length: 15 residues. The CDR3 coding sequence is TGCGCCAGCAGCTTGGGTCTAGCGGGAGGTTATGAGCAGTTCTTC. The encoded protein is CASSLGLAGGYEQFF.

About this clone itself: At one end, the junction sequence differs from germline, possibly due to a read error. This chain uses TRBV11-2 with TRBJ2-7, with TRBD1 matching over 11 bases. CDR1 and CDR2 (germline): SGHAT, FQNNGV. The CDR3 runs to 15 residues. The CDR3 sequence: CASSPTGQGGYEQYF. CDR3 DNA sequence: TGTGCCAGCAGCCCCACGGGACAGGGGGGCTACGAGCAATACTTC.

The V call is TRBV28, the J call TRBJ1-5, with 7 bases matching TRBD1. After removal of 6 bases from V and 5 bases from J, the junction contained 7 bases not matched to a gene. This CDR3 is built from 14 residues. Germline V gene lookup returns CDR1 MDHEN and CDR2 SYDVKM. The CDR3 loop reads CASRMTGNHQPQHF. CDR3 nucleotide sequence: TGTGCCAGCAGAATGACAGGGAACCATCAGCCCCAGCATTTT. The entire variable domain, with the rest obtained from reference TRBV28 and TRBJ1-5, is as follows: DVKVTQSSRYLVKRTGEKVFLECVQDMDHENMFWYRQDPGLGLRLIYFSYDVKMKEKGDIPEGYSVSREKKERFSLILESASTNQTSMYLCASRMTGNHQPQHFGDGTRLSIL.

The rearrangement joins TRBV5-1 to TRBJ1-3, with TRBD1 as a possible D gene (5 bases). V lost 0 bases and J lost 6, with 10 bases in between. Germline V gene sequence: CDR1 SGHRS, CDR2 YFSETQ. The CDR3 extends over 14 amino acids. DNA of the CDR3: TGCGCCAGCAGCTTGGGGGGCGCGACAAACACCATATATTTT. It translates to CASSLGGATNTIYF.

In this sample, this clone turned up many times. The chain carries TRBV6-6 and TRBJ2-7; TRBD2 matches at 14 bases. Germline V gene data show CDR1 as MNHNY and CDR2 as SVGAGI (reference sequence). The CDR3 has 15 amino acids. V gave up 0 bases and J gave up 6 bases; unmatched junction bases: 1. The CDR3 here is CASSYSGTSGSEQYF. The CDR3, as DNA: TGTGCCAGCAGTTACTCCGGGACTAGCGGGAGCGAGCAGTACTTC.

Of note for this clone: A read error may produce the germline difference seen at one junction end. J is TRBJ2-5 and V is TRBV5-4; 12 bases align to TRBD1. The J call may be in error: the DNA end matches TRBJ2-7 better. The CDR3 runs to 15 residues. Per germline, CDR1 SGHNT and CDR2 YYREEE (reference sequence). CDR3 amino acids: CASSLGQGASYEQYF. The DNA for the CDR3 is TGTGCCAGCAGTTTGGGACAGGGGGCGTCCTACGAGCAGTACTTC.

The chain employs TRBV5-1 and TRBJ2-1; 14 positions match TRBD2. The J segment lost 15 bases and the V segment lost 1 base, leaving 15 bases of the junction unmatched. Per germline, CDR1 SGHRS and CDR2 YFSETQ. CDR3 length: 17 residues. CDR3 DNA sequence: TGCGCCAGCAGCTTGACCTGGACTAGCGGGAGGCCCCCGGTTCGGTTCTTC. Amino acids: CASSLTWTSGRPPVRFF.

The V gene is TRBV4-3, the J gene TRBJ2-7; the D gene is possibly TRBD1 (6 bases). Trimming removed 0 bases from V and 6 bases from J, with 21 bases in between. The CDR3 is made up of 17 amino acids. Looked up from germline, CDR1 is LGHNA and CDR2 is YSLEER. Here the CDR3 reads CASSQDLEGHGAFEQYF. DNA for the CDR3: TGCGCCAGCAGCCAAGATCTCGAGGGACACGGAGCGTTCGAGCAGTACTTC.

The chain uses TRBV15 and TRBJ1-5; TRBD1 agrees at 8 bases. V lost 4 bases, J lost 5 bases, and 7 bases stayed unmatched. CDR3 size: 15 residues. The germline gives CDR1 LNHNV, CDR2 YYDKDF (reference sequence). The CDR3 reads CATSIDGQGYQPQHF. The CDR3 region has the DNA TGTGCCACCAGCATTGACGGACAGGGTTATCAGCCCCAGCATTTT.

The genes are TRBV13 and TRBJ2-3, with TRBD2 as a possible D gene (6 bases). The CDR3 totals 17 residues. The V gene lost 5 bases and the J gene lost 3 bases, with 21 bases spanning the gap. Germline V gene data show CDR1 as PRHDT and CDR2 as FYEKMQ (reference sequence). The CDR3 DNA reads TGTGCCAGCAGCCCCGGTGTTAGCGGAGGCAGGACAGATACGCAGTATTTT. Protein sequence: CASSPGVSGGRTDTQYF.

This clone was detected only a few times. This chain joins TRBV5-1 and TRBJ1-1; D not resolved. The CDR3 is 14 amino acids. Germline CDR1 SGHRS, CDR2 YFSETQ. The V end lost 6 bases, the J end lost 0 bases, and 12 bases lay between the germline ends. For the CDR3, the DNA is TGCGCCAGCAAGATGCCGGGTATGAACACTGAAGCTTTCTTT. It yields the protein CASKMPGMNTEAFF.

This clone has only a few counts. The gene calls are TRBV6-5 and TRBJ1-1; TRBD1 matches 9 bases. J gave up 7 bases and V 0 bases, and 3 bases lay outside the gene matches. The germline gives CDR1 MNHEY, CDR2 SVGAGI. This CDR3 region has 14 residues. CDR3 amino acids: CASSYSDRGGEAFF. The CDR3 DNA reads TGTGCCAGCAGTTACTCGGACAGGGGTGGTGAAGCTTTCTTT.

This clone was detected a few times. This CDR3 is CASSYPLQDGPSGNTEAFF. CDR3 nucleotide sequence: TGTGCCAGCAGCTACCCCCTCCAAGATGGTCCATCGGGGAACACTGAAGCTTTCTTT. The J gene is TRBJ1-1, the V gene TRBV28; the D is unclear. Trimming pared 6 bases from V and 1 base from J, leaving 27 bases between. The V gene's germline CDR1 is MDHEN and CDR2 SYDVKM. The CDR3 is 19 residues long.

The V call is TRBV12-5, the J call TRBJ1-5, with 9 bases matching TRBD1. Germline CDR1 is LGHNT and CDR2 is FRNRAP. CDR3 length: 16 amino acids. Trimming took 0 bases from V and 5 from J; bases not matched to a gene: 5. The CDR3 bases are TGTGCTAGTGGTTTGGTAGAAGGGGACAGGGATCAGCCCCAGCATTTT. Its translation: CASGLVEGDRDQPQHF. Variable domain in full (rest from reference TRBV12-5 and TRBJ1-5): DARVTQTPRHKVTEMGQEVTMRCQPILGHNTVFWYRQTMMQGLELLAYFRNRAPLDDSGMPKDRFSAEMPDATLATLKIQPSEPRDSAVYFCASGLVEGDRDQPQHFGDGTRLSIL.

The V gene is TRBV5-6, the J gene TRBJ2-5, with 8 nucleotides matching TRBD2. This CDR3 spans 14 amino acids. Germline CDR1 SGHDT, CDR2 YYEEEE. Trimming cost V 4 bases and J 5 bases; bases outside gene matches: 7. For the CDR3, the DNA is TGTGCCAGCAGCCCGGGACTAGGCAGGGAGACCCAGTACTTC. Translated: CASSPGLGRETQYF.

This clone has just a few counts. Other DNA sequences in the same sample also yield this CDR3. The chain links TRBV5-1 to TRBJ1-2, with TRBD1 as a possible D gene (5 bases). V lost 5 bases, J lost 3 bases, and 11 bases lay in between. Germline CDR1 and CDR2: SGHRS and YFSETQ. This CDR3 region has 13 residues. The CDR3 sequence: CASSPTGDYGYTF. The CDR3 region has the DNA TGCGCCAGCAGTCCTACAGGAGACTATGGCTACACCTTC.

The chain employs TRBV5-1 and TRBJ2-7; D is perhaps TRBD1 (6 bases). Looked up from germline, CDR1 is SGHRS and CDR2 is YFSETQ. V lost 0 bases and J 4 bases, leaving 14 bases between the germline ends. The CDR3 spans 15 residues. CDR3 residues: CASSLGPQGSYEQYF. For the CDR3, the DNA is TGCGCCAGCAGCTTGGGGCCGCAGGGGTCTTACGAGCAGTACTTC.

This clone was recorded only once. The rearrangement links TRBV28 to TRBJ1-1; TRBD1 matches 9 bases. V shed 9 bases, J shed 5 bases, and the junction held 7 bases outside the gene matches. CDR1 MDHEN and CDR2 SYDVKM come from the germline V gene. This CDR3 is 13 amino acids long. This CDR3 reads CASNRGLGTEAFF. CDR3 DNA: TGTGCCAGTAACAGGGGGCTGGGAACTGAAGCTTTCTTT.

This clone was detected a few times. The rearrangement uses TRBV2 and TRBJ2-2; D call uncertain. The V end lost 6 bases, the J end lost 4 bases, and 9 bases lay between the germline ends. Germline V gene data show CDR1 as SNHLY and CDR2 as FYNNEI. The CDR3 loop spans 13 amino acids. CDR3 sequence reads: CASSRQRTGELFF. In DNA, the CDR3 is TGTGCCAGCAGCCGCCAGCGCACCGGGGAGCTGTTTTTT.

Points on this clone: The identical CDR3 is also encoded by other nucleotide sequences in the sample. The chain is built from TRBV25-1 and TRBJ1-1; tentative D call: TRBD1 (5 bases). The CDR3 has 16 amino acids. Looked up from germline, CDR1 is MGHDK and CDR2 is SYGVNS. V was shortened by 4 bases and J by 1 base, with 16 bases between the two germline ends. This CDR3 reads CASSVIGTGGNTEAFF. The CDR3 DNA reads as TGTGCCAGCAGTGTAATTGGGACTGGAGGGAACACTGAAGCTTTCTTT.

The gene calls are TRBV27 and TRBJ2-5; D is ambiguous. The germline V and J ends were trimmed by 6 bases and 5 bases, with 19 bases remaining between them. Germline CDR1 MNHEY, CDR2 SMNVEV (reference sequence). The CDR3 runs to 15 residues. The CDR3 reads CASRDDKSQRETQYF. CDR3 DNA sequence: TGTGCCAGCAGGGATGACAAATCTCAACGTGAGACCCAGTACTTC.

The genes are TRBV5-1 and TRBJ2-1; TRBD2 matches 8 bases. Trimming cost V 0 bases and J 9 bases; bases outside gene matches: 2. CDR1 and CDR2 (germline): SGHRS, YFSETQ. The CDR3 is made up of 13 amino acids. CDR3: CASSLGGGSEQFF. The CDR3 DNA reads TGCGCCAGCAGCTTGGGCGGGGGGAGTGAGCAGTTCTTC.

The chain combines TRBV7-2 with TRBJ2-2, with 10 bases that match TRBD1. The V segment lost 2 bases and the J segment 6 bases; nucleotides outside the gene matches: 9. CDR3 length: 17 residues. Germline values: CDR1 SGHTA, CDR2 FQGNSA. DNA for the CDR3: TGTGCCAGCAGCTTACAAGGGACAGGGGCTGGGCCCGGGGAGCTGTTTTTT. Protein product: CASSLQGTGAGPGELFF.

This chain connects TRBV28 to TRBJ2-5; D might be TRBD2 (6 bases). The CDR3 runs to 14 residues. Germline CDR1 MDHEN, CDR2 SYDVKM. V lost 3 bases and J lost 3, with 11 bases in between. CDR3 residues: CASSLPGLKETQYF. The CDR3 DNA reads TGTGCCAGCAGTTTGCCCGGACTAAAAGAGACCCAGTACTTC.